The 21 T cell receptor beta chains given below trace back to one sample, sequenced in a study of T cells in Graves' hyperthyroidism and ophthalmopathy. The source material, RNA transcripts, was used to amplify TCR beta CDR3 regions. Using the HTBI primer set, a first-round RT-PCR was run on the TCR CDR3. Each CDR3 protein gets one entry after TCRdb re-called the multiplex PCR reads with MiXCR. Found here are fewer than 900,000 distinct CDR3 sequences, around 20% of them singletons; the top ten hold about a sixth. The sample comprised blood. All receptors derive from a woman between 50 and 59 years old with Graves' hyperthyroidism that later progressed to Graves' ophthalmopathy.

This clonotype was found a few times. The rearrangement joins TRBV20-1 to TRBJ1-1; D is uncertain. V was pared by 3 bases and J by 6 bases, with 8 bases between. Germline V gene lookup returns CDR1 DFQATT and CDR2 SNEGSKA (reference sequence). The length of the CDR3 is 11 residues. The CDR3 region is CSASSLPEAFF. In DNA, the CDR3 is TGCAGTGCTAGTAGTCTCCCTGAAGCTTTCTTT.

This clonotype was picked up a small number of times. The CDR3 sequence is CASSEYKADRGNEQYF. The CDR3 DNA reads as TGTGCCAGCAGTGAATACAAGGCGGACCGCGGGAACGAGCAGTACTTC. The J gene is TRBJ2-7, the V gene TRBV6-1, with a possible D match to TRBD2 (6 bases). The CDR3 is made up of 16 amino acids. V gave up 2 bases and J gave up 5 bases, with 19 bases separating them. CDR1 and CDR2 (germline): MNHNS, SASEGT.

This clonotype occurred many times. V gene TRBV3-1 combines with J gene TRBJ2-3; D assignment may be TRBD1 or TRBD2 (5 bases each). V lost 3 bases, J lost 4 bases, and 11 bases lay in between. CDR3 length equals 14 residues. In germline, CDR1 is LGHDT, CDR2 YNNKEL (reference sequence). The CDR3 here is CASSQQTGPDTQYF. The CDR3 DNA sequence: TGTGCCAGCAGCCAGCAGACGGGGCCAGATACGCAGTATTTT.

This chain connects TRBV5-1 to TRBJ2-2; 11 nucleotides align to TRBD2. The CDR3 runs to 16 residues. V was clipped by 5 bases and J by 2 bases; unmatched bases: 5. Germline CDR1 is SGHRS and CDR2 is YFSETQ. The DNA of the CDR3 is TGCGCCAGCAGTTCACTAGCGGGGGCCAACACCGGGGAGCTGTTTTTT. Its protein is CASSSLAGANTGELFF.

The rearrangement uses TRBV5-1 and TRBJ1-5; D perhaps matches TRBD1 (6 bases). CDR1 and CDR2 from the germline V gene are SGHRS and YFSETQ. The CDR3 sequence is 16 residues long. The V gene lost 4 bases and the J gene lost 2 bases, with 16 bases spanning the gap. CDR3 bases: TGCGCCAGCAGCCCTGACGGGGGCGCGGGCAATCAGCCCCAGCATTTT. Amino acid sequence: CASSPDGGAGNQPQHF.

The chain uses TRBV5-8 and TRBJ1-2; D remains ambiguous. V dropped 4 bases and J dropped 5 bases, with 18 bases sitting between them. This CDR3 contains 15 residues. The V gene's germline CDR1 is SGHTS and CDR2 YDEGEE. CDR3 in amino acids: CASSAGRGGMYGYTF. CDR3 DNA: TGTGCCAGCAGCGCTGGCCGCGGCGGAATGTATGGCTACACCTTC.

This clonotype was counted only a few times. The gene calls are TRBV29-1 and TRBJ1-2; D is perhaps TRBD1 (5 bases). Germline CDR1 reads SQVTM; CDR2 reads ANQGSEA. V was trimmed by 7 bases and J by 1 base, leaving 13 bases between them. This CDR3 contains 13 residues. The CDR3 region is CSGRDGDNYGYTF. Written as DNA, the CDR3 is TGCAGCGGGCGGGACGGAGATAACTATGGCTACACCTTC. The whole variable domain, remainder taken from reference TRBV29-1 and TRBJ1-2, is SAVISQKPSRDICQRGTSLTIQCQVDSQVTMMFWYRQQPGQSLTLIATANQGSEATYESGFVIDKFPISRPNLTFSTLTVSNMSPEDSSIYLCSGRDGDNYGYTFGSGTRLTVV.

This CDR3 is CASSYSLNHEQYF. The CDR3 coding sequence is TGTGCCAGCAGTTACTCTCTAAACCACGAGCAGTACTTC. The chain uses TRBV6-6 and TRBJ2-7; D is undetermined. The CDR3 spans 13 residues. The germline V gene encodes CDR1 MNHNY and CDR2 SVGAGI (reference sequence). V lost 0 bases to trimming and J lost 5 bases, with 8 bases between them.

This clonotype was counted between two and nine times. The chain couples TRBV9 to TRBJ1-6; D may be TRBD1 (5 bases). The CDR3 extends over 15 amino acids. The V gene's germline CDR1 is SGDLS and CDR2 YYNGEE. With 3 bases removed from V and 8 bases from J, the gap between germline ends came to 15 bases. CDR3 in DNA: TGTGCCAGCAGCGCCGAGGGGAGGGCAGATTCACCCCTCCACTTT. This gives the protein CASSAEGRADSPLHF.

This clonotype was found many times. V usage is TRBV6-5 and J usage is TRBJ1-1; possibly TRBD1 for D (6 bases). Trimming cost V 1 base and J 6 bases, with 18 bases left between them. There are 16 residues in the CDR3. The germline CDR1 and CDR2 sequences are MNHEY and SVGAGI. CDR3 nucleotides: TGTGCCAGCAGTTACTGGATGGGGACATCGGGCGCTGAAGCTTTCTTT. Translating it yields CASSYWMGTSGAEAFF.

This clonotype was found a few times. J is TRBJ2-5 and V is TRBV12-3 or TRBV12-4; TRBD2 matches 7 bases. V shed 2 bases, J shed 5 bases, and the junction held 8 bases outside the gene matches. The CDR3 runs 15 residues. The DNA of the CDR3 is TGTGCCAGCAGTTTACACCGCCCCGGGAGGGAGACCCAGTACTTC. This gives the protein CASSLHRPGRETQYF.

Comments on this clonotype: Possible read error: a much larger clone is one base away. V is TRBV6-1 and J is TRBJ1-1; D remains ambiguous. CDR1 MNHNS and CDR2 SASEGT come from the germline V gene. The CDR3 is 14 residues long. DNA of the CDR3: TGTGTCAGCAGTGTTATCAGCAGTAACACTGAAGCTTTCTTT. It yields the protein CVSSVISSNTEAFF.

This clonotype was seen only once. The V and J genes are TRBV4-1 and TRBJ2-1, with TRBD2 matching 10 bases. From germline, CDR1 is MGHRA and CDR2 YSYEKL. The J segment lost 4 bases and the V segment lost 1 base, leaving 7 bases of the junction unmatched. CDR3 length: 17 amino acids. The CDR3 DNA reads as TGCGCCAGCAGCCAAGCCGAGCGGGGGGGAAAGTACAATGAGCAGTTCTTC. It codes for CASSQAERGGKYNEQFF.

DNA for the CDR3: TGCGCCAGCAGCTCACGGGCTGGATCAGACGAGCAGTACTTC. Amino acid sequence: CASSSRAGSDEQYF. V and J are TRBV5-1 and TRBJ2-7; unclear D gene. Per germline, CDR1 SGHRS and CDR2 YFSETQ. The CDR3 spans 14 residues. Trimming shortened V by 3 bases and J by 5 bases, and 15 bases separated the two germline ends.

This clonotype was seen only a few times. The chain joins TRBV10-2 to TRBJ2-3; perhaps TRBD2 as D (5 bases). This CDR3 spans 14 amino acids. CDR1 is WSHSY and CDR2 is SAAADI in the germline V gene. Trimming left V 2 bases short and J 6 bases short, with 12 bases between. The CDR3 sequence: CASSEAGPADTQYF. In nucleotides, the CDR3 is TGCGCCAGCAGTGAGGCGGGCCCAGCGGATACGCAGTATTTT.

This chain joins TRBV7-9 and TRBJ2-3, with TRBD2 matching over 9 bases. This CDR3 contains 17 residues. The junction had 7 bases not matched to a gene; V was cut back by 1 base and J by 2 bases. The V gene's germline CDR1 is SEHNR and CDR2 FQNEAQ (reference sequence). This chain's CDR3 is CASSLGASGANTDTQYF. CDR3 DNA sequence: TGTGCCAGCAGCTTAGGGGCTAGCGGGGCGAACACAGATACGCAGTATTTT.

This clonotype was seen at least ten times. The junction departs from the called germline gene at one end, perhaps through a read error. The chain joins TRBV5-1 to TRBJ1-1, with D perhaps matching TRBD1 (6 bases). CDR3 size: 13 residues. Germline CDR1 SGHRS, CDR2 YFSETQ. This CDR3 reads CASSLGGNTEAFF. CDR3 sequence (DNA): TGTGCCAGCAGCTTAGGGGGGAACACTGAAGCTTTCTTT.

Concerning this clonotype itself: A clone one base away is much larger, so this may be a read error. Lacking the conserved final phenylalanine or tryptophan, this CDR3 likely reflects a read error. V is TRBV20-1 and J is TRBJ1-6, with a tentative D call TRBD1 (5 bases). This CDR3 has 14 residues. The V end was cut by 3 bases, the J end by 5 bases, with 11 bases between. Germline-derived CDR1 and CDR2 are DFQATT and SNEGSKA (reference sequence). The CDR3 loop reads CSASQGTNNSPLHS. The CDR3 coding sequence is TGCAGTGCTAGCCAGGGAACCAATAATTCACCCCTCCACTCT.

V and J are TRBV29-1 and TRBJ2-7; D perhaps matches TRBD1 (6 bases). Trimming took 4 bases from V and 6 from J, leaving 16 bases between them. Looked up from germline, CDR1 is SQVTM and CDR2 is ANQGSEA. The CDR3 runs to 13 residues. The CDR3 reads CSVGEQGVGEQYF. The CDR3 region has the DNA TGCAGCGTTGGGGAACAGGGAGTGGGCGAGCAGTACTTC.

The table lists this clonotype with a few counts. The chain links TRBV7-9 to TRBJ1-2; D gene unclear. Per the germline V gene, CDR1 is SEHNR and CDR2 is FQNEAQ (reference sequence). Trimming removed 4 bases at V and 7 bases at J, with 16 bases between. CDR3 length: 14 residues. The CDR3 DNA is TGTGCCAGCAGCTCCCCCTCAAGTTATGTTGGCTACACCTTC. The encoded protein is CASSSPSSYVGYTF.

The chain has TRBV27 and TRBJ1-6, with unresolved D. CDR1 and CDR2 from the germline V gene are MNHEY and SMNVEV (reference sequence). The CDR3 is 14 amino acids. Between the trimmed V and J ends, which lost 3 bases and 4 bases, there was a span of 7 bases. CDR3 residues: CASSFGSYNSPLHF. The CDR3 nucleotides read TGTGCCAGCAGTTTTGGCAGTTATAATTCACCCCTCCACTTT.